The next 10 T cell receptor beta chains were all read from a single sample in a study of memory CD4+ T cells and cytomegalovirus serostatus. TCRdb's table, derived via immunoSEQ multiplex PCR, lists solely in-frame clones and lacks some. The sample has about 56,000 clones, about 80% seen once. The sort gate was single viable CD3+CD4+CD8-CD45RO+ cells for memory CD4+ T cells. The sequencing sample was made of memory CD4+ T cells from blood. The receptors were gathered from an adult in good health and CMV-seropositive.

The CDR3 region is CASSDSNYGYTF. The CDR3 nucleotides are TGTGCCAGCAGCGACAGTAACTATGGCTACACCTTC. V gene TRBV5-4 combines with J gene TRBJ1-2; a weak D match, TRBD1 (5 bases). The CDR3 runs 12 residues. The ends were cut back, 4 bases at V and 1 base at J, with 5 bases in the middle. Germline V gene sequence: CDR1 SGHNT, CDR2 YYREEE (reference sequence).

The gene calls are TRBV7-2 and TRBJ1-3; 8 nucleotides agree with TRBD1. V lost 0 bases, J lost 2 bases, and 6 bases stayed unmatched. The CDR3 runs to 17 residues. Germline values: CDR1 SGHTA, CDR2 FQGNSA. The DNA of the CDR3 is TGTGCCAGCAGCTTAGCCTTTTCGGGACAGGCTGGAAACACCATATATTTT. This codes for CASSLAFSGQAGNTIYF.

The J gene is TRBJ1-1, the V gene TRBV5-8; D gene ambiguous. Germline V lookup: CDR1 SGHTS, CDR2 YDEGEE. The CDR3 length is 15 residues. V lost 5 bases to trimming and J lost 8 bases, with 22 bases between them. The CDR3 DNA sequence: TGTGCCAGCAGACGATCCGGGATCGTCAGAACCGAAGCTTTCTTT. Encoded protein: CASRRSGIVRTEAFF.

V and J are TRBV10-1 and TRBJ2-2; no definite D call. CDR1 WNHNN and CDR2 SYGVQD come from the germline V gene (reference sequence). The ends were cut back, 6 bases at V and 2 bases at J, with 4 bases in the middle. This CDR3 comprises 12 residues. The CDR3 protein is CASSLNTGELFF. CDR3 nucleotide sequence: TGCGCCAGCAGCTTAAACACCGGGGAGCTGTTTTTT.

This clone showed up just a few times. This sequence joins TRBV6-1 and TRBJ2-7, with a tentative D call TRBD2 (5 bases). Trimming took 5 bases from V and 0 from J, leaving 14 bases between them. CDR1 is MNHNS and CDR2 is SASEGT in the germline V gene. CDR3 length: 15 residues. DNA for the CDR3: TGTGCCAGCAGTATGGAGGCCTCGAGCTCCTACGAGCAGTACTTC. Protein product: CASSMEASSSYEQYF.

The V call is TRBV5-1, the J call TRBJ2-5, with D maybe TRBD2 (5 bases). Germline CDR1 and CDR2: SGHRS and YFSETQ. The CDR3 contains 15 residues. Trimming shortened V by 0 bases and J by 1 base, and 10 bases separated the two germline ends. CDR3 sequence reads: CASSLGPGSQETQYF. The CDR3 DNA sequence: TGCGCCAGCAGCTTGGGACCGGGGAGCCAAGAGACCCAGTACTTC. The full variable domain, in which reference TRBV5-1 and TRBJ2-5 provide the parts outside the CDR3, is KAGVTQTPRYLIKTRGQQVTLSCSPISGHRSVSWYQQTPGQGLQFLFEYFSETQRNKGNFPGRFSGRQFSNSRSEMNVSTLELGDSALYLCASSLGPGSQETQYFGPGTRLLVL.

This chain uses TRBV9 with TRBJ1-2, with a weak D call TRBD1 (5 bases). Deletions cut 0 bases from V and 8 bases from J, with 11 bases between. Germline V lookup: CDR1 SGDLS, CDR2 YYNGEE. This CDR3 is built from 13 residues. The CDR3 DNA follows: TGTGCCAGCAGCGTAGTAGGGGATAGAGGCTACACCTTC. It specifies CASSVVGDRGYTF. The full variable domain, completed using reference TRBV9 and TRBJ1-2, is DSGVTQTPKHLITATGQRVTLRCSPRSGDLSVYWYQQSLDQGLQFLIQYYNGEERAKGNILERFSAQQFPDLHSELNLSSLELGDSALYFCASSVVGDRGYTFGSGTRLTVV.

This clone has only a few counts. The chain has TRBV6-5 and TRBJ1-1; no reliable D call. The CDR3 is 13 residues long. Trimming cost V 2 bases and J 1 base, with 5 bases left between them. CDR1 and CDR2 (germline): MNHEY, SVGAGI. In DNA, the CDR3 is TGTGCCAGCAGTTACCAACAGAACACTGAAGCTTTCTTT. This sequence encodes CASSYQQNTEAFF.

This sequence joins TRBV10-1 and TRBJ2-7, with 8 positions matching TRBD1. V shed 8 bases, J shed 7 bases, and the junction held 7 bases outside the gene matches. Germline assignment: CDR1 WNHNN and CDR2 SYGVQD (reference sequence). The CDR3 has 12 amino acids. This chain's CDR3 is CASRDRTEEQYV. Written as DNA, the CDR3 is TGCGCCAGCCGGGACAGGACTGAGGAGCAGTACGTC.

The rearrangement links TRBV4-1 to TRBJ1-1; no firm D call. CDR3 length: 14 amino acids. From germline, CDR1 is MGHRA and CDR2 YSYEKL. V was pared by 0 bases and J by 1 base, with 6 bases between. CDR3 nucleotides: TGCGCCAGCAGCCAAGAATCGGCGAACACTGAAGCTTTCTTT. Its translation is CASSQESANTEAFF.